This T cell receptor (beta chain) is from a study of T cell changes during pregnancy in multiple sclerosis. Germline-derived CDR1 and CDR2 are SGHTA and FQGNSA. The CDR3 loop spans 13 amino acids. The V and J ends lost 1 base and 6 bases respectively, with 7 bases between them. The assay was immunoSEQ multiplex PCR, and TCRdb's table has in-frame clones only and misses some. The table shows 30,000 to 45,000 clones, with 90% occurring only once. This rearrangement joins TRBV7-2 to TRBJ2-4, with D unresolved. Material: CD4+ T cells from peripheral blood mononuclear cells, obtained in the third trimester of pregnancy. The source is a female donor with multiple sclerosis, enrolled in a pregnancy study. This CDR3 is CASSLDALNIQYF. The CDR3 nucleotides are TGTGCCAGCAGCTTAGATGCGTTAAACATTCAGTACTTC.